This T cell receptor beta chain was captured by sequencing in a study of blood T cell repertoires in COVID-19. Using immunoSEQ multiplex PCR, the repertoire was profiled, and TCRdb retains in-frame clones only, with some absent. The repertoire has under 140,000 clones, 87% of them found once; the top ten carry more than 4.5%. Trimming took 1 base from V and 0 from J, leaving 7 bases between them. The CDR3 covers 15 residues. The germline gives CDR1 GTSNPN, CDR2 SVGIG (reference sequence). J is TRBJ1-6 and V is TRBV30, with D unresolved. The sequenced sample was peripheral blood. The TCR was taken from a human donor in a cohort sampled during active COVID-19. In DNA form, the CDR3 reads TGTGCCTGGAGTGGAGGGAACTCCTATAATTCACCCCTCCACTTT. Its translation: CAWSGGNSYNSPLHF.